The 21 T cell receptor beta chains below all came from one sample that was sequenced in a study of blood T cell repertoires in COVID-19. The repertoire was sequenced with immunoSEQ multiplex PCR; TCRdb's copy has only in-frame clones and lacks some. This table has approximately 460,000 clones, roughly 87% appearing once. The sequencing sample was made of peripheral blood. These receptors were taken from a man younger than 30 with COVID-19, enrolled during active disease.

This chain connects TRBV5-1 to TRBJ1-1; TRBD1 aligns across 10 bases. Trimming at V came to 0 bases and at J to 12 bases, leaving 5 bases not matched to a gene. The CDR3 runs 13 residues. Germline V gene lookup returns CDR1 SGHRS and CDR2 YFSETQ. CDR3 sequence: CASSLGQGATTFF. The CDR3 DNA reads as TGCGCCAGCAGCTTGGGACAGGGGGCGACGACTTTCTTT.

The rearrangement links TRBV27 to TRBJ1-5, with 7 bases identical to TRBD1. The ends lost 5 bases at V and 4 bases at J; junction bases unmatched: 11. The CDR3 is 16 residues long. Germline CDR1 reads MNHEY; CDR2 reads SMNVEV (reference sequence). The CDR3 reads CASSPTTGQRNQPQHF. In DNA form, the CDR3 reads TGTGCCAGCAGTCCAACAACGGGACAGAGAAATCAGCCCCAGCATTTT.

J is TRBJ2-7 and V is TRBV3-1 (or the pseudogene TRBV3-2), with D hard to call. Germline-derived CDR1 and CDR2 are LGHDT and YNNKEL (reference sequence). V dropped 8 bases and J dropped 4 bases, with 9 bases sitting between them. The CDR3 spans 11 residues. The CDR3 nucleotides read TGTGCCAGCCCCACATCGTACGAGCAGTACTTC. Translated, it gives CASPTSYEQYF.

This chain links TRBV6-4 with TRBJ1-6; 11 positions agree with TRBD1. Germline assignment: CDR1 MRHNA and CDR2 SNTAGT. V gave up 2 bases and J gave up 13 bases; unmatched junction bases: 4. There are 14 residues in the CDR3. CDR3 in amino acids: CASSDRDRGGPLHF. CDR3 nucleotide sequence: TGTGCCAGCAGTGACCGGGACAGGGGGGGCCCCCTCCACTTT.

The chain uses TRBV7-9 and TRBJ1-5; 7 bases align to TRBD1. CDR1 SEHNR and CDR2 FQNEAQ come from the germline V gene (reference sequence). With V trimmed by 5 bases and J by 3 bases, 4 bases remained unmatched. CDR3 length equals 14 residues. CDR3 coding DNA: TGTGCCAGCAGCCTGACAGGGATCAATCAGCCCCAGCATTTT. Encoded protein: CASSLTGINQPQHF.

CDR3: CASSPRTSGGAPDTQYF. CDR3 DNA sequence: TGTGCCAGCTCACCTCGGACTAGCGGGGGGGCCCCAGATACGCAGTATTTT. The chain has TRBV18 and TRBJ2-3; 15 bases line up with TRBD2. The junction had 5 bases not matched to a gene; V was cut back by 3 bases and J by 4 bases. Per the germline V gene, CDR1 is KGHSH and CDR2 is LQKENI. CDR3 size: 17 residues.

The rearrangement links TRBV3-1 (or the pseudogene TRBV3-2) to TRBJ1-1; 9 bases match TRBD1. The trim removed 3 bases at V and 7 bases at J, leaving 6 bases unmatched. The length of the CDR3 is 14 residues. Germline loops: CDR1 LGHDT, CDR2 YNNKEL (reference sequence). The CDR3 sequence: CASSHGTGMGEAFF. CDR3 coding DNA: TGTGCCAGCAGCCACGGGACAGGGATGGGTGAAGCTTTCTTT.

This chain connects TRBV6-5 to TRBJ2-6; D may be TRBD1 (5 bases). Trimming took 5 bases from V and 0 from J, leaving 8 bases between them. The length of the CDR3 is 15 residues. Per germline, CDR1 MNHEY and CDR2 SVGAGI. The CDR3, as DNA: TGTGCCAGCAGTATAACAGGCTCTGGGGCCAACGTCCTGACTTTC. Protein sequence: CASSITGSGANVLTF.

The chain has TRBV7-7 and TRBJ2-1; D is perhaps TRBD2 (5 bases). The CDR3 is made up of 13 amino acids. Germline CDR1 and CDR2: SSHAT and FNYEAQ (reference sequence). The V end was cut by 5 bases, the J end by 6 bases, with 11 bases between. The CDR3, as DNA: TGTGCCAGCAGCCACGGCGGGCCCAATGAGCAGTTCTTC. Amino acid sequence: CASSHGGPNEQFF. The full variable domain, with the rest looked up from reference TRBV7-7 and TRBJ2-1, is GAGVSQSPRYKVTKRGQDVTLRCDPISSHATLYWYQQALGQGPEFLTYFNYEAQPDKSGLPSDRFSAERPEGSISTLTIQRTEQRDSAMYRCASSHGGPNEQFFGPGTRLTVL.

The chain couples TRBV19 to TRBJ2-1; 11 bases align to TRBD2. There are 16 residues in the CDR3. Germline CDR1 LNHDA, CDR2 SQIVND (reference sequence). Unmatched junction bases numbered 10, after V lost 4 bases and J lost 8 bases. For the CDR3, the DNA is TGTGCCAGTAGTACCATAGCGGGGGGGCCTCGGGATGAGCAGTTCTTC. Translation gives CASSTIAGGPRDEQFF.

The rearrangement joins TRBV6-6 to TRBJ2-3; 7 nucleotides align to TRBD2. Germline CDR1 MNHNY, CDR2 SVGAGI (reference sequence). Losses at the gene ends were 5 bases for V and 2 bases for J; bases not matched to a gene: 7. The CDR3 contains 15 residues. CDR3: CASSKLASHTDTQYF. The CDR3 nucleotides read TGTGCCAGCAGTAAACTAGCGTCACACACAGATACGCAGTATTTT.

The genes are TRBV19 and TRBJ1-1; D is unclear. The V and J ends lost 7 bases and 1 base respectively, with 13 bases between them. Germline V CDR1 and CDR2: LNHDA, SQIVND (reference sequence). CDR3 length: 14 residues. CDR3 coding DNA: TGTGCCAGTAAGCCGACGTGGGCGAACACTGAAGCTTTCTTT. This sequence encodes CASKPTWANTEAFF. Full variable domain (missing parts from reference TRBV19 and TRBJ1-1): DGGITQSPKYLFRKEGQNVTLSCEQNLNHDAMYWYRQDPGQGLRLIYYSQIVNDFQKGDIAEGYSVSREKKESFPLTVTSAQKNPTAFYLCASKPTWANTEAFFGQGTRLTVV.

V is TRBV4-2 and J is TRBJ1-1; the D is unclear. The germline V gene encodes CDR1 LGHNA and CDR2 YNFKEQ. The CDR3 has 14 amino acids. V was clipped by 4 bases and J by 0 bases, with 9 bases between them. The CDR3 protein is CASSLSDMNTEAFF. The CDR3 nucleotides read TGTGCCAGCAGCCTTTCAGATATGAACACTGAAGCTTTCTTT.

The chain employs TRBV2 and TRBJ2-7, with D possibly TRBD2 on 6 matching bases. This CDR3 has 16 amino acids. Germline assignment: CDR1 SNHLY and CDR2 FYNNEI. Trimming took off 5 bases at V and 0 bases at J, with 17 bases between the two ends. The CDR3 is CASSRSDSGGSYEQYF. The CDR3 region has the DNA TGTGCCAGCAGTCGCTCGGATAGCGGAGGCTCCTACGAGCAGTACTTC. Full variable domain (missing parts from reference TRBV2 and TRBJ2-7): EPEVTQTPSHQVTQMGQEVILRCVPISNHLYFYWYRQILGQKVEFLVSFYNNEISEKSEIFDDQFSVERPDGSNFTLKIRSTKLEDSAMYFCASSRSDSGGSYEQYFGPGTRLTVT.

The rearrangement joins TRBV6-6 to TRBJ2-1; a weak D match, TRBD2 (7 bases). This CDR3 contains 17 residues. The V gene lost 7 bases and the J gene lost 6 bases, with 25 bases spanning the gap. Per the germline V gene, CDR1 is MNHNY and CDR2 is SVGAGI (reference sequence). For the CDR3, the DNA is TGTGCCAGCACTCGCCGGGGGGCGGGAGCCTCCCCCAATGAGCAGTTCTTC. Translation: CASTRRGAGASPNEQFF.

V gene TRBV6-5 combines with J gene TRBJ1-6; 7 bases fit TRBD1. J gave up 10 bases and V 6 bases, and 9 bases lay outside the gene matches. Germline-derived CDR1 and CDR2 are MNHEY and SVGAGI. CDR3 size: 14 residues. The CDR3 sequence is CASRTTGSVSPLHF. The DNA for the CDR3 is TGTGCCAGCAGGACGACAGGGTCGGTGTCACCCCTCCACTTT.

This chain joins TRBV3-1 (or the pseudogene TRBV3-2) and TRBJ2-3; the D gene is possibly TRBD2 (5 bases). Per germline, CDR1 LGHDT and CDR2 YNNKEL (reference sequence). V was shortened by 10 bases and J by 0 bases, with 14 bases between the two germline ends. The CDR3 is 14 amino acids. CDR3 coding DNA: TGTGCCACCACTGGCGGGCCTAGCACAGATACGCAGTATTTT. Amino acids: CATTGGPSTDTQYF.

This clone was detected only a few times. This sequence joins TRBV10-2 and TRBJ2-3; the match to TRBD2 covers 8 bases. The CDR3 is 15 amino acids. The germline CDR1 and CDR2 sequences are WSHSY and SAAADI. V gave up 3 bases and J gave up 2 bases; unmatched junction bases: 4. This CDR3 reads CASSERGGLTDTQYF. The DNA of the CDR3 is TGCGCCAGCAGTGAACGGGGGGGCCTCACAGATACGCAGTATTTT.

The V call is TRBV3-1 (or the pseudogene TRBV3-2), the J call TRBJ2-2, with TRBD2 identical over 10 bases. There are 15 residues in the CDR3. The V segment lost 4 bases and the J segment 6 bases; nucleotides outside the gene matches: 5. Germline values: CDR1 LGHDT, CDR2 YNNKEL (reference sequence). The CDR3 coding sequence is TGTGCCAGCAGCCCCGGGCTAGCGGGGGCCGGGGAGCTGTTTTTT. Protein product: CASSPGLAGAGELFF.

The chain is built from TRBV7-2 and TRBJ2-2; D is ambiguous. Per germline, CDR1 SGHTA and CDR2 FQGNSA. V gave up 4 bases and J gave up 7 bases, with 16 bases separating them. The CDR3 sequence is 15 residues long. CDR3 residues: CASSYAPDPGGELFF. The CDR3 region has the DNA TGTGCCAGCAGCTACGCCCCAGACCCGGGCGGGGAGCTGTTTTTT.

The table lists this clone with a count of one. The V gene is TRBV5-6, the J gene TRBJ2-7, with D tentatively TRBD1 (6 bases). The ends were cut back, 4 bases at V and 2 bases at J, with 13 bases in the middle. There are 14 residues in the CDR3. Germline CDR1 and CDR2: SGHDT and YYEEEE. The CDR3 is CASSSRDTPYEQYF. For the CDR3, the DNA is TGTGCCAGCAGCAGCCGGGACACTCCCTACGAGCAGTACTTC.